The 20 T cell receptor beta chains given below trace back to one sample, sequenced in a study of blood T cell repertoires in COVID-19. The data were produced by immunoSEQ multiplex PCR, yet TCRdb's version contains in-frame clones alone and is incomplete. The table has roughly 260,000 clones, 65% to 80% seen once; the top ten hold around 4.1%. Source material: peripheral blood. These receptors all stem from a woman in her forties with active or convalescent COVID-19.

A single count supports this clone. V is TRBV28 and J is TRBJ1-5, with D possibly matching TRBD1 (6 bases). Trimming shortened V by 4 bases and J by 2 bases, and 18 bases separated the two germline ends. Germline V gene lookup returns CDR1 MDHEN and CDR2 SYDVKM. There are 17 residues in the CDR3. DNA of the CDR3: TGTGCCAGCAGTTCCTCCCAACAGGGTATCGGCAATCAGCCCCAGCATTTT. This encodes CASSSSQQGIGNQPQHF.

The V and J genes are TRBV5-6 and TRBJ1-4, with 8 bases lining up with TRBD1. V lost 2 bases and J lost 8; bases outside the gene matches: 5. Per the germline V gene, CDR1 is SGHDT and CDR2 is YYEEEE. This CDR3 region has 14 residues. This chain's CDR3 is CASSLGTGDEKLFF. In DNA form, the CDR3 reads TGTGCCAGCAGCTTAGGGACAGGAGACGAAAAACTGTTTTTT.

The CDR3 DNA follows: TGTGCCAGCAGCCAAGATTTAAAAGAGACCCAGTACTTC. Translated: CASSQDLKETQYF. This chain uses TRBV4-2 with TRBJ2-5; D is ambiguous. Germline CDR1 LGHNA, CDR2 YNFKEQ. Trimming took off 0 bases at V and 3 bases at J, with 5 bases between the two ends. The CDR3 loop spans 13 amino acids.

V usage is TRBV3-1 (or the pseudogene TRBV3-2) and J usage is TRBJ2-1; maybe TRBD1 (5 bases). The ends were cut back, 2 bases at V and 5 bases at J, with 10 bases in the middle. The CDR3 is 14 residues long. The germline gives CDR1 LGHDT, CDR2 YNNKEL (reference sequence). CDR3 in amino acids: CASSQMAGNNEQFF. In DNA form, the CDR3 reads TGTGCCAGCAGCCAAATGGCAGGGAACAATGAGCAGTTCTTC.

This chain links TRBV4-1 with TRBJ1-3, with 8 bases aligning to TRBD1. With V trimmed by 5 bases and J by 2 bases, 8 bases remained unmatched. Germline CDR1 MGHRA, CDR2 YSYEKL. The CDR3 runs 16 residues. This CDR3 reads CASSGTGQAAGNTIYF. Written as DNA, the CDR3 is TGCGCCAGCAGCGGTACGGGACAGGCGGCTGGAAACACCATATATTTT.

The chain recombines TRBV2 with TRBJ2-3, with 12 positions matching TRBD2. The J segment lost 3 bases and the V segment lost 1 base, leaving 5 bases of the junction unmatched. The germline gives CDR1 SNHLY, CDR2 FYNNEI. CDR3 size: 17 residues. This CDR3 reads CASSEGASGGVTDTQYF. CDR3 sequence (DNA): TGTGCCAGCAGTGAAGGGGCTAGCGGGGGGGTGACAGATACGCAGTATTTT.

This clone has a handful of counts. The chain employs TRBV10-3 and TRBJ1-2; the D gene is possibly TRBD1 (5 bases). This CDR3 has 15 residues. CDR1 is ENHRY, CDR2 SYGVKD, per germline. V lost 4 bases to trimming and J lost 0 bases, with 12 bases between them. CDR3 sequence reads: CAISGGDNTNYGYTF. CDR3 nucleotides: TGTGCCATCAGTGGGGGGGATAACACTAACTATGGCTACACCTTC.

This clone has just a few counts. The CDR3 sequence: CASSPRGGGFGYEQYF. The CDR3 nucleotides are TGTGCCAGCAGCCCTAGGGGTGGGGGCTTCGGGTACGAGCAGTACTTC. The chain combines TRBV7-9 with TRBJ2-7; perhaps TRBD1 as D (6 bases). Deletions cut 5 bases from V and 4 bases from J, with 21 bases between. The CDR3 loop spans 16 amino acids. Germline loops: CDR1 SEHNR, CDR2 FQNEAQ (reference sequence). Filled out from reference TRBV7-9 and TRBJ2-7, the complete variable domain reads DTGVSQNPRHKITKRGQNVTFRCDPISEHNRLYWYRQTLGQGPEFLTYFQNEAQLEKSRLLSDRFSAERPKGSFSTLEIQRTEQGDSAMYLCASSPRGGGFGYEQYFGPGTRLTVT.

The CDR3 DNA reads as TGTGCCAGCAGGGACAGGGGGATGAACACTGAAGCTTTCTTT. It is translated as CASRDRGMNTEAFF. The rearrangement joins TRBV6-5 to TRBJ1-1, with TRBD1 matching 10 bases. Germline values: CDR1 MNHEY, CDR2 SVGAGI. The V gene end was trimmed by 6 bases and the J gene end by 0 bases; junction bases not matched to a gene: 1. The CDR3 runs to 14 residues.

V and J are TRBV3-1 (or the pseudogene TRBV3-2) and TRBJ2-5, with D possibly matching TRBD2 (7 bases). The CDR3 is 14 amino acids. The V gene lost 4 bases and the J gene lost 5 bases, with 14 bases spanning the gap. Per the germline V gene, CDR1 is LGHDT and CDR2 is YNNKEL (reference sequence). CDR3 residues: CASSPRRGAETQYF. The DNA of the CDR3 is TGTGCCAGCAGCCCCAGACGGGGGGCCGAGACCCAGTACTTC.

The V gene is TRBV7-3, the J gene TRBJ2-3; 7 bases are a match to TRBD1. The CDR3 length is 15 residues. V shed 1 base, J shed 3 bases, and the junction held 4 bases outside the gene matches. Germline V gene data show CDR1 as SGHTA and CDR2 as FQGTGA. The chain's CDR3 is CASSLNAGGTDTQYF. CDR3 nucleotide sequence: TGTGCCAGCAGCTTAAACGCAGGGGGAACAGATACGCAGTATTTT. The entire variable domain, with the rest obtained from reference TRBV7-3 and TRBJ2-3, is as follows: GAGVSQTPSNKVTEKGKYVELRCDPISGHTALYWYRQSLGQGPEFLIYFQGTGAADDSGLPNDRFFAVRPEGSVSTLKIQRTERGDSAVYLCASSLNAGGTDTQYFGPGTRLTVL.

This chain links TRBV2 with TRBJ1-2; TRBD1 agrees at 9 bases. CDR1 and CDR2 (germline): SNHLY, FYNNEI. CDR3 length: 14 amino acids. V shed 6 bases and J 6 bases; nucleotides not matched to a gene: 8. In DNA, the CDR3 is TGTGCCAGCAGGGGGATACAGGGGGCACATGGCTACACCTTC. Translated, it gives CASRGIQGAHGYTF. Full variable domain (remainder filled in from reference TRBV2 and TRBJ1-2): EPEVTQTPSHQVTQMGQEVILRCVPISNHLYFYWYRQILGQKVEFLVSFYNNEISEKSEIFDDQFSVERPDGSNFTLKIRSTKLEDSAMYFCASRGIQGAHGYTFGSGTRLTVV.

The J gene is TRBJ2-2, the V gene TRBV5-4, with 10 nucleotides matching TRBD1. The ends lost 3 bases at V and 4 bases at J; junction bases unmatched: 6. The CDR3 contains 16 residues. The V gene's germline CDR1 is SGHNT and CDR2 YYREEE (reference sequence). The chain's CDR3 is CASSYRRTGGTGELFF. The CDR3, as DNA: TGTGCCAGCAGCTACCGCCGGACAGGGGGCACCGGGGAGCTGTTTTTT.

The rearrangement joins TRBV9 to TRBJ1-6; 8 nucleotides align to TRBD1. This CDR3 is 17 amino acids long. Trimming cost V 5 bases and J 0 bases; bases outside gene matches: 7. In germline, CDR1 is SGDLS, CDR2 YYNGEE. The CDR3 bases are TGTGCCAGCAGTCCAAGGACAGGGAGCTCCTATAATTCACCCCTCCACTTT. Translated: CASSPRTGSSYNSPLHF. The whole variable domain, filled in from reference TRBV9 and TRBJ1-6, reads DSGVTQTPKHLITATGQRVTLRCSPRSGDLSVYWYQQSLDQGLQFLIQYYNGEERAKGNILERFSAQQFPDLHSELNLSSLELGDSALYFCASSPRTGSSYNSPLHFGNGTRLTVT.

The chain combines TRBV6-5 with TRBJ2-2; D uncertain. V lost 0 bases to trimming and J lost 3 bases, with 5 bases between them. The CDR3 has 14 residues. The germline CDR1 and CDR2 sequences are MNHEY and SVGAGI. Here the CDR3 DNA reads TGTGCCAGCAGTTACTCATCGGACACCGGGGAGCTGTTTTTT. This translates into CASSYSSDTGELFF.

This chain connects TRBV2 to TRBJ2-2, with 10 bases matching TRBD2. The CDR3 covers 16 residues. After removal of 10 bases from V and 6 bases from J, the junction contained 14 bases not matched to a gene. Germline lookup yields CDR1 SNHLY and CDR2 FYNNEI. CDR3 region: CAIETNSGGRAGELFF. The CDR3 DNA sequence: TGTGCCATCGAGACTAATAGCGGGGGGCGCGCCGGGGAGCTGTTTTTT.

The chain employs TRBV3-1 (or the pseudogene TRBV3-2) and TRBJ1-4; no reliable D call. The V end lost 2 bases, the J end lost 0 bases, and 13 bases lay between the germline ends. This CDR3 contains 17 residues. CDR1 and CDR2 from the germline V gene are LGHDT and YNNKEL (reference sequence). CDR3 sequence: CASSQYSSGSTNEKLFF. As DNA, the CDR3 is TGTGCCAGCAGCCAATACTCATCGGGATCAACTAATGAAAAACTGTTTTTT.

This clone was detected a few times. This chain joins TRBV5-5 and TRBJ1-5, with a weak D call TRBD1 (5 bases). With 0 bases removed from V and 1 base from J, the gap between germline ends came to 11 bases. Germline CDR1 SGHKS, CDR2 YYEKEE (reference sequence). The length of the CDR3 is 16 residues. The CDR3 nucleotides read TGTGCCAGCAGCTTGGCCGGCCAGGGAAGCAATCAGCCCCAGCATTTT. Amino acid sequence: CASSLAGQGSNQPQHF. The complete variable domain, with remaining parts taken from reference TRBV5-5 and TRBJ1-5, reads DAGVTQSPTHLIKTRGQQVTLRCSPISGHKSVSWYQQVLGQGPQFIFQYYEKEERGRGNFPDRFSARQFPNYSSELNVNALLLGDSALYLCASSLAGQGSNQPQHFGDGTRLSIL.

The chain combines TRBV5-4 with TRBJ1-1; D perhaps matches TRBD1 (5 bases). CDR1 and CDR2 (germline): SGHNT, YYREEE (reference sequence). The CDR3 loop spans 14 amino acids. Trimming left V 4 bases short and J 5 bases short, with 15 bases between. In DNA form, the CDR3 reads TGTGCCAGCAGCCCAGGCGGGGGGTGGACTGAAGCTTTCTTT. Residues: CASSPGGGWTEAFF.

The chain carries TRBV28 and TRBJ1-5; 10 bases line up with TRBD1. The CDR3 consists of 14 residues. CDR1 is MDHEN and CDR2 is SYDVKM in the germline V gene. Trimming removed 5 bases from V and 5 bases from J; junction bases left unmatched: 3. The CDR3, as DNA: TGTGCCAGCAGTCTGGACAGGGGGGATCAGCCCCAGCATTTT. Translation gives CASSLDRGDQPQHF.